This passage covers 24 T cell receptor beta chains from one sample sequenced in a study of human T cells and chemical hapten exposure. Time point denoted: pre-sensitization, week 0. Described treatment: therapeutic diphenylcyclopropenone sensitization with weekly scalp DPC. One entry per CDR3 protein, called by TCRdb with MiXCR from the RACE reads. The sample contains 60,000 to 70,000 distinct CDR3 sequences, roughly 11% of which appear only once. Sequencing was performed on whole blood, taken in connection with sensitization to the hapten diphenylcyclopropenone (DPC). The receptors derive from a woman in her fifties or sixties with alopecia areata. Some clones in this sample may be carry-over from other donors' samples.

This clonotype is judged medium-sized. The rearrangement uses TRBV11-2 and TRBJ2-5, with 12 bases identical to TRBD2. The CDR3 is made up of 15 amino acids. The V and J ends lost 4 bases and 3 bases, in that order; junction bases with no gene match: 3. Germline CDR1 and CDR2: SGHAT and FQNNGV. CDR3 coding DNA: TGTGCCAGCAGCTCCCGACTAGCGGGAGAAGAGACCCAGTACTTC. It codes for CASSSRLAGEETQYF.

The genes are TRBV9 and TRBJ2-5, with 8 bases fitting TRBD1. Germline CDR1 is SGDLS and CDR2 is YYNGEE. Germline trimming cut 3 bases from V and 4 bases from J; bases unmatched to any gene: 8. The CDR3 loop spans 15 amino acids. The DNA for the CDR3 is TGTGCCAGCAGCGGACAGGGGATGGCATTAGAGACCCAGTACTTC. Its protein is CASSGQGMALETQYF.

This clonotype was seen a handful of times. The chain is built from TRBV7-9 and TRBJ1-2; 7 bases are shared with TRBD1. With 1 base clipped from V and 3 bases from J, the junction kept 8 bases outside the gene matches. This CDR3 is built from 16 residues. Germline loops: CDR1 SEHNR, CDR2 FQNEAQ (reference sequence). DNA for the CDR3: TGTGCCAGCAGCTTAGATTCGACAGGGACCCACTATGGCTACACCTTC. This codes for CASSLDSTGTHYGYTF. Together with reference TRBV7-9 and TRBJ1-2, the CDR3 gives the full variable domain: DTGVSQNPRHKITKRGQNVTFRCDPISEHNRLYWYRQTLGQGPEFLTYFQNEAQLEKSRLLSDRFSAERPKGSFSTLEIQRTEQGDSAMYLCASSLDSTGTHYGYTFGSGTRLTVV.

The chain employs TRBV2 and TRBJ2-1; 11 bases map to TRBD2. Trimming removed 5 bases from V and 4 bases from J; junction bases left unmatched: 4. From germline, CDR1 is SNHLY and CDR2 FYNNEI. This CDR3 has 15 residues. In nucleotides, the CDR3 is TGTGCCAGCAGTTTTACTAGCGGGAGATACAATGAGCAGTTCTTC. Its translation: CASSFTSGRYNEQFF.

This clonotype was observed a few times. The chain couples TRBV3-1 to TRBJ1-1; D is possibly TRBD1 (5 bases). Germline V gene sequence: CDR1 LGHDT, CDR2 YNNKEL (reference sequence). Trimming took off 3 bases at V and 0 bases at J, with 8 bases between the two ends. CDR3 length equals 14 residues. The CDR3 nucleotides are TGTGCCAGCAGCCACCAGGGTATGAACACTGAAGCTTTCTTT. Protein product: CASSHQGMNTEAFF.

This chain uses TRBV5-5 with TRBJ1-6, with 10 positions matching TRBD1. The CDR3 loop spans 14 amino acids. V shed 3 bases, J shed 6 bases, and the junction held 0 bases outside the gene matches. Germline V gene sequence: CDR1 SGHKS, CDR2 YYEKEE (reference sequence). CDR3 sequence (DNA): TGTGCCAGCAGCTGGGACAGGGGTAATTCACCCCTCCACTTT. Translation: CASSWDRGNSPLHF.

This clonotype showed up many times. The V gene is TRBV7-9, the J gene TRBJ1-1, with no clear D. V dropped 2 bases and J dropped 1 base, with 5 bases sitting between them. Germline CDR1 and CDR2: SEHNR and FQNEAQ (reference sequence). This CDR3 spans 13 amino acids. CDR3 sequence: CASSLLENTEAFF. The CDR3 DNA is TGTGCCAGCAGCTTATTGGAGAACACTGAAGCTTTCTTT.

The sample holds a few counts of this clonotype. The chain combines TRBV11-2 with TRBJ2-1; D call uncertain. In germline, CDR1 is SGHAT, CDR2 FQNNGV. Trimming cost V 5 bases and J 0 bases, with 11 bases left between them. The CDR3 runs 15 residues. The DNA of the CDR3 is TGTGCCAGCAGCCAGGACCTTAGCTCCTACAATGAGCAGTTCTTC. Translated: CASSQDLSSYNEQFF. Complete variable domain (other parts from reference TRBV11-2 and TRBJ2-1): EAGVAQSPRYKIIEKRQSVAFWCNPISGHATLYWYQQILGQGPKLLIQFQNNGVVDDSQLPKDRFSAERLKGVDSTLKIQPAKLEDSAVYLCASSQDLSSYNEQFFGPGTRLTVL.

This clonotype was detected many times. The chain carries TRBV3-1 and TRBJ2-7; D call uncertain. CDR1 LGHDT and CDR2 YNNKEL come from the germline V gene (reference sequence). V lost 8 bases, J lost 5 bases, and 10 bases lay in between. The CDR3 is 11 amino acids. The CDR3, as DNA: TGTGCCAGCCCCTCTCTCAACGAGCAGTACTTC. It yields the protein CASPSLNEQYF.

This clonotype was recorded a few times. V gene TRBV29-1 combines with J gene TRBJ1-1, with D possibly TRBD1 on 5 matching bases. The V gene's germline CDR1 is SQVTM and CDR2 ANQGSEA. CDR3 length: 14 amino acids. Deletions cut 7 bases from V and 0 bases from J, with 15 bases between. The CDR3 sequence: CSASEQAMNTEAFF. The DNA of the CDR3 is TGCAGCGCTTCTGAACAGGCTATGAACACTGAAGCTTTCTTT. Variable domain in full (rest from reference TRBV29-1 and TRBJ1-1): SAVISQKPSRDICQRGTSLTIQCQVDSQVTMMFWYRQQPGQSLTLIATANQGSEATYESGFVIDKFPISRPNLTFSTLTVSNMSPEDSSIYLCSASEQAMNTEAFFGQGTRLTVV.

This clonotype was seen ten or more times. The rearrangement joins TRBV12-3 or TRBV12-4 to TRBJ1-3; D gene unclear. The CDR3 runs to 14 residues. The V gene lost 1 base and the J gene lost 3 bases, with 7 bases spanning the gap. CDR3 protein: CASSLGGVGNTIYF. The CDR3 DNA reads as TGTGCCAGCAGTTTAGGGGGAGTTGGAAACACCATATATTTT.

This clonotype was counted at least ten times. V gene TRBV20-1 combines with J gene TRBJ2-7; a weak D match, TRBD1 (6 bases). The CDR3 totals 12 residues. The germline V gene has CDR1 DFQATT and CDR2 SNEGSKA (reference sequence). V was pared by 6 bases and J by 3 bases, with 12 bases between. The CDR3: CSATGHHYEQYF. The CDR3 coding sequence is TGCAGTGCCACGGGACACCACTACGAGCAGTACTTC.

This clonotype was detected many times. V gene TRBV27 combines with J gene TRBJ1-2; 8 bases are shared with TRBD1. With 5 bases clipped from V and 4 bases from J, the junction kept 15 bases outside the gene matches. Germline V gene data show CDR1 as MNHEY and CDR2 as SMNVEV (reference sequence). The CDR3 is 17 residues long. Here the CDR3 DNA reads TGTGCCAGCAGTCAACGAACCGGGACAGGCGCGACCTATGGCTACACCTTC. Translated: CASSQRTGTGATYGYTF.

This clonotype was seen ten or more times. The chain employs TRBV7-6 and TRBJ1-5; unclear D gene. This CDR3 spans 13 amino acids. Germline V gene lookup returns CDR1 SGHVS and CDR2 FNYEAQ. V gave up 1 base and J gave up 12 bases, with 13 bases separating them. The CDR3 reads CASSLEAEGSQHF. The CDR3, as DNA: TGTGCCAGCAGCTTAGAGGCGGAGGGTAGCCAGCATTTT.

This rearrangement joins TRBV25-1 to TRBJ1-3; maybe TRBD1 (5 bases). Germline CDR1 MGHDK, CDR2 SYGVNS. The CDR3 is made up of 12 amino acids. Trimming removed 0 bases from V and 9 bases from J, with 6 bases in between. CDR3 in DNA: TGTGCCAGCAGTGAATATGGGGGCACCATATATTTT. Its protein product is CASSEYGGTIYF. The full variable domain, with the rest looked up from reference TRBV25-1 and TRBJ1-3, is EADIYQTPRYLVIGTGKKITLECSQTMGHDKMYWYQQDPGMELHLIHYSYGVNSTEKGDLSSESTVSRIRTEHFPLTLESARPSHTSQYLCASSEYGGTIYFGEGSWLTVV.

There are many counts of this clonotype. The chain has TRBV29-1 and TRBJ2-1, with D unclear. This CDR3 spans 12 amino acids. Germline lookup yields CDR1 SQVTM and CDR2 ANQGSEA. Trimming left V 1 base short and J 7 bases short, with 8 bases between. In nucleotides, the CDR3 is TGCAGCGTTGAAGTTGTCGGGAATGAGCAGTTCTTC. Its translation: CSVEVVGNEQFF.

V usage is TRBV3-1 and J usage is TRBJ2-1; unclear D gene. Germline CDR1 LGHDT, CDR2 YNNKEL (reference sequence). This CDR3 is built from 11 residues. Trimming removed 6 bases at V and 8 bases at J, with 8 bases between. The CDR3 region has the DNA TGTGCCAGCAGGTTGTCCGATGAGCAGTTCTTC. This sequence encodes CASRLSDEQFF.

Ten or more counts support this clonotype. The genes are TRBV28 and TRBJ2-2; 8 bases agree with TRBD2. The CDR3 spans 15 residues. The J segment lost 3 bases and the V segment lost 9 bases, leaving 9 bases of the junction unmatched. Looked up from germline, CDR1 is MDHEN and CDR2 is SYDVKM. Here the CDR3 DNA reads TGTGCCAGTCGGCCGACTAGCGTACACACCGGGGAGCTGTTTTTT. This encodes CASRPTSVHTGELFF.

Regarding this clonotype: A read error may be the cause here, since a much bigger clone is one base away. The chain combines TRBV6-1 with TRBJ2-7; D not resolved. The CDR3 contains 11 residues. CDR1 is MNHNS and CDR2 is SASEGT in the germline V gene. DNA of the CDR3: TGTGCCGGCAGCGAAGATTACGAGCAGTACTTC. It encodes CAGSEDYEQYF.

DNA of the CDR3: TGTGCCAGCTCACCAGACGGGACGGGGCCCCAGCATTTT. Protein: CASSPDGTGPQHF. V and J are TRBV18 and TRBJ1-5, with a possible D match to TRBD1 (5 bases). Germline assignment: CDR1 KGHSH and CDR2 LQKENI. Trimming cost V 2 bases and J 9 bases, with 11 bases left between them. CDR3 length: 13 amino acids. Complete variable domain (other parts from reference TRBV18 and TRBJ1-5): NAGVMQNPRHLVRRRGQEARLRCSPMKGHSHVYWYRQLPEEGLKFMVYLQKENIIDESGMPKERFSAEFPKEGPSILRIQQVVRGDSAAYFCASSPDGTGPQHFGDGTRLSIL.

The V gene is TRBV24-1, the J gene TRBJ2-1, with D possibly being TRBD1 or TRBD2 (5 bases each). V gave up 8 bases and J gave up 8 bases, with 21 bases separating them. The germline gives CDR1 KGHDR, CDR2 SFDVKD. The length of the CDR3 is 15 residues. CDR3 amino acids: CATMLEGPGRYEQFF. CDR3 DNA sequence: TGTGCCACCATGCTAGAGGGGCCCGGCCGCTATGAGCAGTTCTTC.

This clonotype was counted many times. This rearrangement joins TRBV29-1 to TRBJ2-1, with 11 bases that match TRBD2. Losses at the gene ends were 5 bases for V and 5 bases for J; bases not matched to a gene: 5. There are 14 residues in the CDR3. The germline CDR1 and CDR2 sequences are SQVTM and ANQGSEA. CDR3 sequence: CSVTGTSGDNEQFF. The DNA for the CDR3 is TGCAGCGTTACCGGGACTAGCGGAGACAATGAGCAGTTCTTC.

The chain couples TRBV7-9 to TRBJ2-3; D ambiguous. The length of the CDR3 is 13 residues. Germline CDR1 SEHNR, CDR2 FQNEAQ (reference sequence). V was cut by 5 bases and J by 2 bases, with 8 bases left in between. CDR3 nucleotides: TGTGCCAGCAGCCAGATAAACACAGATACGCAGTATTTT. It translates to CASSQINTDTQYF.

This clonotype was found many times. The chain joins TRBV29-1 to TRBJ2-3; D gene uncertain. Germline V gives CDR1 SQVTM, CDR2 ANQGSEA. The CDR3 contains 11 residues. The germline V and J ends were trimmed by 8 bases and 5 bases, with 11 bases remaining between them. Here the CDR3 reads CSPRWGDTQYF. The CDR3, as DNA: TGCAGCCCCCGGTGGGGAGATACGCAGTATTTT.